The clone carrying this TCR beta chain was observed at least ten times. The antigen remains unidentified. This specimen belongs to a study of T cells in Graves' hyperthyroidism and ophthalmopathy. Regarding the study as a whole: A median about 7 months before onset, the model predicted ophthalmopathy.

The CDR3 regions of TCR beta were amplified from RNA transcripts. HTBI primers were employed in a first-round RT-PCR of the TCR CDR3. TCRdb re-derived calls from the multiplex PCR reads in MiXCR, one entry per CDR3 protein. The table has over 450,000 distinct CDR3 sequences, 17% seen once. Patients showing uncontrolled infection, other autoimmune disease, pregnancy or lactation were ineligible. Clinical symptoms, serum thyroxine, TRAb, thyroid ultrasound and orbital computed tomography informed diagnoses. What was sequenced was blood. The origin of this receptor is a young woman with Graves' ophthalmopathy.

The CDR3 loop reads CASSQTGGENQPQHF. DNA of the CDR3: TGCGCCAGCAGCCAGACAGGGGGCGAGAATCAGCCCCAGCATTTT. The chain joins TRBV5-1 to TRBJ1-5; TRBD1 matches at 10 bases. J lost 4 bases, V lost 4 bases, and 5 bases had no gene match. CDR1 and CDR2 from the germline V gene are SGHRS and YFSETQ. The CDR3 loop spans 15 amino acids.